This TCR beta chain was documented in a study of response to subunit inactivated influenza vaccine. About this clonotype: The antigen is unknown.

TCRdb re-called the RT-PCR reads with MiXCR, one entry per CDR3 protein. The data contain roughly 500,000 distinct CDR3 sequences, about 17% of them singletons. Findings of the study overall: After each seasonal influenza vaccination, few new T cells are recruited, the authors suggested.

The sequence was collected from a man in his fifties or sixties who received an inactivated influenza vaccine. The specimen was CD4+ T cells sorted from PBMCs, collected roughly 24 months after vaccination.

In DNA, the CDR3 is TGCAGTGCTAGAGGAGGAGCGGGGGTCTACAATGAGCAGTTCTTC. It specifies CSARGGAGVYNEQFF. This chain links TRBV20-1 with TRBJ2-1; 8 positions match TRBD2. The germline gives CDR1 DFQATT, CDR2 SNEGSKA (reference sequence). The CDR3 runs to 15 residues. The junction had 5 bases not matched to a gene; V was cut back by 1 base and J by 3 bases.